A single sample gave rise to the 6 T cell receptor beta chains below, sequenced in a study of CD8 T cells in ankylosing spondylitis. TCRdb recomputed calls from the 5' RACE reads with MiXCR, one row per CDR3 protein. Among around 300,000 distinct CDR3 sequences listed, roughly 15% were seen once. Sample: blood, either unsorted or a sorted T cell fraction (not recorded which). The receptor source for this set is a male donor with ankylosing spondylitis or in good health (not recorded which).

V usage is TRBV10-2 and J usage is TRBJ2-3, with D hard to call. V shed 3 bases and J shed 5 bases, with 15 bases lying between them. Germline values: CDR1 WSHSY, CDR2 SAAADI. The CDR3 consists of 15 residues. CDR3 loop: CASSDSPAHGDTQYF. For the CDR3, the DNA is TGCGCCAGCAGTGATAGCCCAGCCCATGGAGATACGCAGTATTTT.

V is TRBV2 and J is TRBJ2-1; D tentatively reads TRBD1 or TRBD2 (6 bases each). Per germline, CDR1 SNHLY and CDR2 FYNNEI. This CDR3 comprises 14 residues. The ends were cut back, 6 bases at V and 9 bases at J, with 18 bases in the middle. The CDR3 DNA sequence: TGTGCCAGCAGGACTGAAGGGGGGCCGAGTGAGCAGTTCTTC. It specifies CASRTEGGPSEQFF.

This clonotype was detected ten times or more. This chain uses TRBV29-1 with TRBJ1-1, with D unclear. V lost 3 bases to trimming and J lost 0 bases, with 8 bases between them. The CDR3 has 13 amino acids. Germline V gene data show CDR1 as SQVTM and CDR2 as ANQGSEA. Here the CDR3 DNA reads TGCAGCGTTGAGGGCACCCTGAACACTGAAGCTTTCTTT. This sequence encodes CSVEGTLNTEAFF. Full variable domain (remainder filled in from reference TRBV29-1 and TRBJ1-1): SAVISQKPSRDICQRGTSLTIQCQVDSQVTMMFWYRQQPGQSLTLIATANQGSEATYESGFVIDKFPISRPNLTFSTLTVSNMSPEDSSIYLCSVEGTLNTEAFFGQGTRLTVV.

The chain employs TRBV6-1 and TRBJ2-5, with TRBD2 as a possible D gene (5 bases). Germline assignment: CDR1 MNHNS and CDR2 SASEGT. Trimming took off 5 bases at V and 5 bases at J, with 21 bases between the two ends. The CDR3 loop spans 16 amino acids. This CDR3 reads CASSPAGEARGETQYF. In nucleotides, the CDR3 is TGTGCCAGCAGTCCTGCCGGGGAAGCCAGAGGGGAGACCCAGTACTTC.

The V call is TRBV4-1, the J call TRBJ2-7; no firm D call. This CDR3 is 16 amino acids long. Trimming cost V 2 bases and J 0 bases, with 14 bases left between them. Germline-derived CDR1 and CDR2 are MGHRA and YSYEKL. In nucleotides, the CDR3 is TGCGCCAGCAGCCAAAAAGTGGCTGGTTTCTCCTACGAGCAGTACTTC. The encoded protein is CASSQKVAGFSYEQYF.

This chain uses TRBV5-1 with TRBJ1-4, with D perhaps TRBD1 (5 bases). This CDR3 has 15 residues. Per germline, CDR1 SGHRS and CDR2 YFSETQ. V lost 1 base and J 5 bases, leaving 12 bases between the germline ends. The CDR3 nucleotides are TGCGCCAGCAGCTTGTTGGGGGTATTAAATGAAAAACTGTTTTTT. It codes for CASSLLGVLNEKLFF.